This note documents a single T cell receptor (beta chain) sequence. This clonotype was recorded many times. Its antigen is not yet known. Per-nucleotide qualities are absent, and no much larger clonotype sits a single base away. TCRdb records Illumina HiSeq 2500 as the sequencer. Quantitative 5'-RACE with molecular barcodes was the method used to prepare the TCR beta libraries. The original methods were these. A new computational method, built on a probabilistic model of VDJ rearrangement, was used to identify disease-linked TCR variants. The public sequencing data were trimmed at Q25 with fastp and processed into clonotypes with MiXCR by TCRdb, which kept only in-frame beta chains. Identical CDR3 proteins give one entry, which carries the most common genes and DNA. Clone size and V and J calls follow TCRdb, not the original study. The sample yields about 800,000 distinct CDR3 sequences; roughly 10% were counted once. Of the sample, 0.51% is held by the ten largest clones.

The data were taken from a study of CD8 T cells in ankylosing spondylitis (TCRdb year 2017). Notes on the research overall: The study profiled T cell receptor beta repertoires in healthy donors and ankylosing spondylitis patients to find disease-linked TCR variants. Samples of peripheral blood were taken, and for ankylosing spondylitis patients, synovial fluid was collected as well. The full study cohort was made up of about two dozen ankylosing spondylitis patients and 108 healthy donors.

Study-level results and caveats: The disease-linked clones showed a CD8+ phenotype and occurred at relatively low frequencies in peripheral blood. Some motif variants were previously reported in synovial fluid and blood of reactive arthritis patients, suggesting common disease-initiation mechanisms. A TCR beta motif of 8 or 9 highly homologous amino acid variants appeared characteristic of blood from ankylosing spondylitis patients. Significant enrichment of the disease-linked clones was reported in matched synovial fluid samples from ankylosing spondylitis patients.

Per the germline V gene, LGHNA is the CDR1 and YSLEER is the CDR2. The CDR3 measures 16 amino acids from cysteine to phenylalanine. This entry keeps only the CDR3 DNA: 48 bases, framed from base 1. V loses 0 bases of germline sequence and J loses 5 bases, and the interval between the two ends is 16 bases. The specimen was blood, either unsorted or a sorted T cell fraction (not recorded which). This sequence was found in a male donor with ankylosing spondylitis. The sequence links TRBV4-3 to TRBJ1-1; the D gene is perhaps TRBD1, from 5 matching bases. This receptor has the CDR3 CASSQDRGRGGTEAFF. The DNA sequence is TGCGCCAGCAGCCAAGATAGGGGACGTGGGGGTACTGAAGCTTTCTTT.